This T cell receptor (beta chain) was profiled in a study of CD8 T cells in ankylosing spondylitis. Study results and caveats: In the blood and synovial fluid of reactive arthritis, some motif variants had been previously reported. Within ankylosing spondylitis blood, a TCR beta motif made up of several highly homologous variants appeared to be characteristic. Reports say disease-linked clones showed up significantly more in matched ankylosing spondylitis synovial fluid.

Worth noting for this clonotype: Antigen: not known.

Each TCR beta library was made by quantitative 5'-RACE that incorporated molecular barcodes. A single record per CDR3 protein comes from TCRdb applying MiXCR to the 5' RACE reads. Here the sample spans tens of thousands of distinct CDR3 sequences, roughly 27% being singletons. This CDR3 comprises 15 residues. Trimming took 1 base from V and 3 from J; bases not matched to a gene: 4. Germline assignment: CDR1 MDHEN and CDR2 SYDVKM. The genes are TRBV28 and TRBJ2-7, with TRBD1 matching 9 bases. Input material: blood, either unsorted or a sorted T cell fraction (not recorded which). The sequence came from a male donor with ankylosing spondylitis or in good health (not recorded which). This chain's CDR3 is CASSLSGTGYYEQYF. The CDR3 DNA follows: TGTGCCAGCAGTTTATCTGGGACAGGGTACTACGAGCAGTACTTC. Variable domain in full (rest from reference TRBV28 and TRBJ2-7): DVKVTQSSRYLVKRTGEKVFLECVQDMDHENMFWYRQDPGLGLRLIYFSYDVKMKEKGDIPEGYSVSREKKERFSLILESASTNQTSMYLCASSLSGTGYYEQYFGPGTRLTVT.